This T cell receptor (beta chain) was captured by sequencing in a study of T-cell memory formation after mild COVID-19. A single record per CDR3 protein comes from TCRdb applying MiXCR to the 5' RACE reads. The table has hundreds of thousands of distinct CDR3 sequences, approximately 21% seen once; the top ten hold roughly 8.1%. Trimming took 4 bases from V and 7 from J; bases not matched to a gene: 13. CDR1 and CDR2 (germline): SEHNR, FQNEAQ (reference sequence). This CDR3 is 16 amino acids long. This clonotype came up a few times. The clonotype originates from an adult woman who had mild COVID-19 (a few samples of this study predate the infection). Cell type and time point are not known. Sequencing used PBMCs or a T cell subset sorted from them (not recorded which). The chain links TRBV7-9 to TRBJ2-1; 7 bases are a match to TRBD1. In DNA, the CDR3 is TGTGCCAGCAGCTCACTTCGACAGGGTATTGAGAATGAGCAGTTCTTC. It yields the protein CASSSLRQGIENEQFF.